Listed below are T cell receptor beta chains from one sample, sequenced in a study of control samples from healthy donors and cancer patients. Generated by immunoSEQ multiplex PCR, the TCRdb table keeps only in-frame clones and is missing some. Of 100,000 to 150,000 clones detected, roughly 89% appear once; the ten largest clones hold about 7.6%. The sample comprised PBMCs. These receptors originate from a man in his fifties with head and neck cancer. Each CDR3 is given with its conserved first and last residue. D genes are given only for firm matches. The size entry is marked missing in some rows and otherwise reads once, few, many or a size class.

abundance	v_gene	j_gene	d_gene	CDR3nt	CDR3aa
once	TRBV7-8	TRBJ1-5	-	TGTGCCAGCAGCTTAGGAATCCCGGATTTGAGCAATCAGCCCCAGCATTTT	CASSLGIPDLSNQPQHF
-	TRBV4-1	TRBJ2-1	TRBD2	TGCGCCAGCAGCCAAGGGCGGGGGAGGATCGGAAATGAGCAGTTCTTC	CASSQGRGRIGNEQFF
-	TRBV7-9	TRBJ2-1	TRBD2	TGTGCCAGCAGCTCCTCTAGCGGGGGGGCACATGAGCAGTTCTTC	CASSSSSGGAHEQFF
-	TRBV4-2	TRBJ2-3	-	TGTGCCAGCAGCCAAGTGCCCGGGAGCACAGATACGCAGTATTTT	CASSQVPGSTDTQYF
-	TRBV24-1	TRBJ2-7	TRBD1	TGTGCCACCAGTGATTCGGGGACAGGGGCGCAAGACGAGCAGTACTTC	CATSDSGTGAQDEQYF
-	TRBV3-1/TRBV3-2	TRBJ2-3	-	TGTGCCAGCAGCCAAGGCCCTAGCACAGATACGCAGTATTTT	CASSQGPSTDTQYF
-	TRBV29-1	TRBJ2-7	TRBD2	TGCAGCGTTGAAGAGAATAGCGGGCTCAGAAAGGTGGAGAACGAGCAGTACTTC	CSVEENSGLRKVENEQYF
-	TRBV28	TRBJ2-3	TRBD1	TGTGCCAGCGGGCACAGGGGGAGCACAGATACGCAGTATTTT	CASGHRGSTDTQYF
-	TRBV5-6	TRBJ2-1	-	TGTGCCAGCAGCGTAGGCCGTGAGCAGTTCTTC	CASSVGREQFF
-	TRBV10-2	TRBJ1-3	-	TGCGCCAGCGGGTTGGGGAGGGAGCGAGACACCATATATTTT	CASGLGRERDTIYF
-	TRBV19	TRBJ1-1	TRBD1	TGTGCCAGTAGTATCAGCAGGGGGCCTTCGAGCACTGAAGCTTTCTTT	CASSISRGPSSTEAFF
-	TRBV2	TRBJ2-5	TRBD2	TGTGCCAGCACTCGAACGCTAGCGGGGGGCACAGAGACCCAGTACTTC	CASTRTLAGGTETQYF
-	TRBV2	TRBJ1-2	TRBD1	TGTGCCAGCAGTGAACACAGGGGAGCGCAGGGCTACACCTTC	CASSEHRGAQGYTF
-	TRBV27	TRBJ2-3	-	TGTGCCAGCAGTTTAGGTTGGACGGGCACAGATACGCAGTATTTT	CASSLGWTGTDTQYF
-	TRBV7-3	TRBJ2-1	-	TGTGCCAGCAGCTTATACGAAGCCTACAATGAGCAGTTCTTC	CASSLYEAYNEQFF
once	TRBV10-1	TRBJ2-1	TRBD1	TGCGCCAGCAGTGAACAGGGGGCCATGAATGAGCAGTTCTTC	CASSEQGAMNEQFF
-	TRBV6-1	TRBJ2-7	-	TGTGCCAGCAGTGAAGTAGGGCAGGGCTACGAGCAGTACTTC	CASSEVGQGYEQYF
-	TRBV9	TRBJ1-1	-	TGTGCCAGCAGCGTACTTCCGAACACTGAAGCTTTCTTT	CASSVLPNTEAFF
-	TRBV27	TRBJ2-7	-	TGTGCCAGCAGTCCCCGAGTGAGAGGGGGTTACGAGCAGTACTTC	CASSPRVRGGYEQYF
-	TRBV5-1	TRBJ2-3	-	TGCGCCAGCAGCGCTGAGCCGGGACCCTCCACAGATACGCAGTATTTT	CASSAEPGPSTDTQYF
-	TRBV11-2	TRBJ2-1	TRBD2	TGTGCCAGCAGCCCTCGGACTAGCGGGGGAAGGGCGGATGAGCAGTTCTTC	CASSPRTSGGRADEQFF
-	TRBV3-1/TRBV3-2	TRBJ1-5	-	TGTGCCAGCAGCCAACAGGTTGATCAGCCCCAGCATTTT	CASSQQVDQPQHF
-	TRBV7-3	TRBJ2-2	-	TGTGCCAGCAGCAACGGACAGCCCACCGGGGAGCTGTTTTTT	CASSNGQPTGELFF
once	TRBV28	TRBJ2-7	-	TGTGCCAGCAGCTCCGACGGCTACGAGCAGTACTTC	CASSSDGYEQYF
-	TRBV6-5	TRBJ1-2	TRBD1	TGTGCCAGCAGTTCCGGGGGAGGGGGCGACTATGGCTACACCTTC	CASSSGGGGDYGYTF
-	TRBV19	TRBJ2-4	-	TGTGCCAGTAGTGAGGGACCTTTAGCCAAAAACATTCAGTACTTC	CASSEGPLAKNIQYF
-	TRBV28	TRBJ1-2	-	TGTGCCAGCAGCTTACCGGGTCTCAAAGATGGCTACACCTTC	CASSLPGLKDGYTF
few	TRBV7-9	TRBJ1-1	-	TGTGCCAGCAGCAACAGGGACCCGAACACTGAAGCTTTCTTT	CASSNRDPNTEAFF
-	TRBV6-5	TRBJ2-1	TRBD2	TGTGCCAGCAGTTACTCGATAGGAGGGAGGGCACCTGAGTTCTTC	CASSYSIGGRAPEFF
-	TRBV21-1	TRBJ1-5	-	TGTGCCAGCGTCACCATTAGTACAAGAGACAAACCTGCGTATAGCAATCAGCCCCAGCATTTT	CASVTISTRDKPAYSNQPQHF
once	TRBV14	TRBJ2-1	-	TGTGCCAGCAGCCGAGGGGGAACCTACAATGAGCAGTTCTTC	CASSRGGTYNEQFF
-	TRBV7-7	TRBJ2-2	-	TGTGCTAGCAGCTTACGATTAGGCAGGCCGAACACCGGGGAGCTGTTTTTT	CASSLRLGRPNTGELFF
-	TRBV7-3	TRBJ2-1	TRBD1	TGTGCCAGCAGCGGCGCCGGGACAGGGCGTGGTGAGCAGTTCTTC	CASSGAGTGRGEQFF
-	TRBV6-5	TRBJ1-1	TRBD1	TGTGCCAGCGCCGGGACAGATGTCACTGAAGCTTTCTTT	CASAGTDVTEAFF
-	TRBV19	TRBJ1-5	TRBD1	TGTGCCAGTAGTTGGGGACAGGGTAACGGTCAGCCCCAGCATTTT	CASSWGQGNGQPQHF
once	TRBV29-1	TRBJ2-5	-	TGCAGCGTTGAAAGGGGCGGCCAAGAGACCCAGTACTTC	CSVERGGQETQYF
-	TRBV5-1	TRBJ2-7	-	TGCGCCAGCAGCCACTTTTCCGGGCTTGCTTACGAGCAGTACTTC	CASSHFSGLAYEQYF
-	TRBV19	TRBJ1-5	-	TGTGCCAGTAGTATCCGGGCCGCTTTTTGGCCCCAGCATTTT	CASSIRAAFWPQHF
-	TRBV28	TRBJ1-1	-	TGTGCCAGCAGTTTTCGAGGGGTCATGAACACTGAAGCTTTCTTT	CASSFRGVMNTEAFF
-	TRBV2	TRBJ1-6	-	TGTGCCAGCAGTCAAGACAGAGTCAGAAATTCACCCCTCCACTTT	CASSQDRVRNSPLHF
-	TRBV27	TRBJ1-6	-	TGTGCCAGCAGTTTAGGGGGACAACCACCCCTCCACTTT	CASSLGGQPPLHF
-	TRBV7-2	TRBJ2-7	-	TGTGCCAGCAGCGTTTATTACGAGCAGTACTTC	CASSVYYEQYF
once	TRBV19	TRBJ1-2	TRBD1	TGTGCCAGTGCAGGGGGCTATGGCTACACCTTC	CASAGGYGYTF
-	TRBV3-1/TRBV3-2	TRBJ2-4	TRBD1	TGTGCCAGCAGCCAGGCAGGGGGTAAAAACATTCAGTACTTC	CASSQAGGKNIQYF
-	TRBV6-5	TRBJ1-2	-	TGTGCCAGCAGTCGAATCAGTAATGTATTGGGCTACACCTTC	CASSRISNVLGYTF
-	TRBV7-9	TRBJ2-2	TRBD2	TGTGCCAGCACCCTATGGCGGGAGGGCGCCGGGGAGCTGTTTTTT	CASTLWREGAGELFF